A single sample is the source of the 8 T cell receptor beta chains below, sequenced in a study of shared clonotypes between healthy human individuals. Using immunoSEQ multiplex PCR, the repertoire was profiled, and TCRdb retains in-frame clones only, with some absent. The table has 2,500,000 or so clones, roughly 92% seen once. The specimen sequenced was naive CD4+ T cells sorted from blood. Documented subset: CD45RA+ positively selected. These receptors came from a young man in good health.

V gene TRBV28 combines with J gene TRBJ1-1; 7 nucleotides align to TRBD1. Germline CDR1 is MDHEN and CDR2 is SYDVKM. This CDR3 is 14 amino acids long. J lost 0 bases, V lost 6 bases, and 4 bases had no gene match. The chain's CDR3 is CASSTGQMNTEAFF. For the CDR3, the DNA is TGTGCCAGCAGCACGGGACAGATGAACACTGAAGCTTTCTTT.

The chain recombines TRBV6-1 with TRBJ2-7; tentative D call: TRBD2 (6 bases). This CDR3 comprises 15 residues. CDR1 and CDR2 from the germline V gene are MNHNS and SASEGT. V dropped 4 bases and J dropped 0 bases, with 13 bases sitting between them. Written as DNA, the CDR3 is TGTGCCAGCAGTGTCGGGAGCCCCGCCTCCTACGAGCAGTACTTC. Protein product: CASSVGSPASYEQYF.

The V gene is TRBV5-4, the J gene TRBJ2-3; TRBD1 or TRBD2 may be the D gene (5 bases each). V was shortened by 0 bases and J by 0 bases, with 11 bases between the two germline ends. Germline V gene sequence: CDR1 SGHNT, CDR2 YYREEE (reference sequence). The length of the CDR3 is 16 residues. This CDR3 is CASSLEGTLSTDTQYF. The DNA of the CDR3 is TGTGCCAGCAGCTTGGAAGGGACGCTTAGCACAGATACGCAGTATTTT.

The chain joins TRBV10-2 to TRBJ1-6; D uncertain. In germline, CDR1 is WSHSY, CDR2 SAAADI. Trimming removed 4 bases from V and 4 bases from J, with 17 bases in between. This CDR3 has 17 residues. The CDR3 coding sequence is TGCGCCAGCAGTGCCTTTCAGGAAATCCCGTATAATTCACCCCTCCACTTT. Translating gives CASSAFQEIPYNSPLHF.

The chain is built from TRBV7-2 and TRBJ2-7, with 9 bases identical to TRBD1. Germline values: CDR1 SGHTA, CDR2 FQGNSA. Trimming removed 4 bases from V and 5 bases from J; junction bases left unmatched: 9. The CDR3 is made up of 15 amino acids. This CDR3 is CASSSGRDRVHEQYF. The CDR3 bases are TGTGCCAGCAGCTCCGGTCGGGACAGGGTCCACGAGCAGTACTTC.

V gene TRBV7-9 combines with J gene TRBJ2-1; 8 bases map to TRBD1. Unmatched junction bases numbered 7, after V lost 5 bases and J lost 4 bases. The V gene's germline CDR1 is SEHNR and CDR2 FQNEAQ (reference sequence). There are 15 residues in the CDR3. The CDR3 nucleotides are TGTGCCAGCAGCAAGGACAGGGTCATGTACAATGAGCAGTTCTTC. This sequence encodes CASSKDRVMYNEQFF.

The CDR3 DNA is TGTGCCAGCAGACGGGACAGGGGGAAATACTATGGCTACACCTTC. This sequence encodes CASRRDRGKYYGYTF. The rearrangement uses TRBV28 and TRBJ1-2, with 11 positions matching TRBD1. Germline CDR1 is MDHEN and CDR2 is SYDVKM. Losses at the gene ends were 6 bases for V and 3 bases for J; bases not matched to a gene: 6. This CDR3 is built from 15 residues.

The chain joins TRBV7-8 to TRBJ2-3; 7 bases align to TRBD2. The CDR3 is 20 amino acids. Per germline, CDR1 SGHVS and CDR2 FQNEAQ. After removal of 1 base from V and 4 bases from J, the junction contained 20 bases not matched to a gene. CDR3 nucleotide sequence: TGTGCCAGCAGCTTAGGGGGGGGAGACTCTCTAATTCGCTGGTCAGATACGCAGTATTTT. It is translated as CASSLGGGDSLIRWSDTQYF. The full variable domain, completed using reference TRBV7-8 and TRBJ2-3, is GAGVSQSPRYKVAKRGQDVALRCDPISGHVSLFWYQQALGQGPEFLTYFQNEAQLDKSGLPSDRFFAERPEGSVSTLKIQRTQQEDSAVYLCASSLGGGDSLIRWSDTQYFGPGTRLTVL.